This TCR beta chain was captured in a study of cytomegalovirus exposure and HLA in healthy donors. The donors were in the approximately 120-subject validation cohort; that cohort was separate from the roughly 660-subject first cohort. Germline CDR1 PRHDT, CDR2 FYEKMQ (reference sequence). The CDR3 runs 16 residues. The V and J ends lost 5 bases and 6 bases, in that order; junction bases with no gene match: 12. Note on this clone: Its antigen is unknown.

Findings and caveats of the study: Later, an analysis found that TCR clusters from the first cohort tended to co-occur in the 120 validation repertoires. Specificity for CMV antigens was confirmed in vitro for a few of the CMV-associated chains. While the bulk of TCR sequences proved rare, some public TCRs turned up in many donors.

Measured with immunoSEQ multiplex PCR; TCRdb has only the in-frame clones, and not every one. The data contain approximately 170,000 clones, more than 80% of them singletons. The V gene is TRBV13, the J gene TRBJ1-4, with 7 bases identical to TRBD1. The sequence came from a woman aged 18-29 years in good health and CMV-seropositive. The specimen sequenced was PBMCs. The CDR3 protein is CASSPPDRDGDEKLFF. In DNA form, the CDR3 reads TGTGCCAGCAGCCCGCCCGACAGGGACGGAGATGAAAAACTGTTTTTT.